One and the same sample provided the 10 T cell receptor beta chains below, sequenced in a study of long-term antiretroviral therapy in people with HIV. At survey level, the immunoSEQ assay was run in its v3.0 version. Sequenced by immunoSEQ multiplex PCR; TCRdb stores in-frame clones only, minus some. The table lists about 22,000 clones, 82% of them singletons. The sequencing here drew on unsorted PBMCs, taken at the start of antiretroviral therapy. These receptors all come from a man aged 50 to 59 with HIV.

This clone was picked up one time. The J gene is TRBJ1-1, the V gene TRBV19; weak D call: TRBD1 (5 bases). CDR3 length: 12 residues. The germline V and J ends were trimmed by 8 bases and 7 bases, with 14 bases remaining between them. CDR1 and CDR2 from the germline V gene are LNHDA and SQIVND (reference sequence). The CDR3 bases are TGTGCCAGTGCGCTTTCGGGGGTTGAAGCTTTCTTT. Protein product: CASALSGVEAFF. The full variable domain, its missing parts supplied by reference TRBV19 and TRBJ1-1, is DGGITQSPKYLFRKEGQNVTLSCEQNLNHDAMYWYRQDPGQGLRLIYYSQIVNDFQKGDIAEGYSVSREKKESFPLTVTSAQKNPTAFYLCASALSGVEAFFGQGTRLTVV.

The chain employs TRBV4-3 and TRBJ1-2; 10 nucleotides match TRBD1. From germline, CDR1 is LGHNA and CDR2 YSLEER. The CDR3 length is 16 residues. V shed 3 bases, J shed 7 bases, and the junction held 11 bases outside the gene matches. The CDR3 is CASSHGGGQGSTGYTF. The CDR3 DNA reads TGCGCCAGCAGCCATGGGGGGGGACAGGGGTCGACTGGCTACACCTTC.

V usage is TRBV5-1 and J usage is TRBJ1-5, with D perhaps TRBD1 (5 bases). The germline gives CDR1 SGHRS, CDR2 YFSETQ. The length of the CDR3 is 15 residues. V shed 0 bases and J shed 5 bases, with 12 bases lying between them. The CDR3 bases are TGCGCCAGCAGCTTGGGGGGTGAGGGGTATCAGCCCCAGCATTTT. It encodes CASSLGGEGYQPQHF.

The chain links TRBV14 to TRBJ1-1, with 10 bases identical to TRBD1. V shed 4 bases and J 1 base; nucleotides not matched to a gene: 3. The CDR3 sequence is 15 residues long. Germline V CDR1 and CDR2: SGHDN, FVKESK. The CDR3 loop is CASSPRTGGNTEAFF. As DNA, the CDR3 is TGTGCCAGCAGCCCCCGGACAGGGGGGAACACTGAAGCTTTCTTT.

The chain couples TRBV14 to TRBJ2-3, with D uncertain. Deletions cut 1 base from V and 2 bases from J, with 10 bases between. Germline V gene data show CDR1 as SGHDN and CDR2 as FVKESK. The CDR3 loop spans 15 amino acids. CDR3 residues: CASSQGDYFTDTQYF. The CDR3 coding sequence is TGTGCCAGCAGCCAAGGAGATTACTTCACAGATACGCAGTATTTT.

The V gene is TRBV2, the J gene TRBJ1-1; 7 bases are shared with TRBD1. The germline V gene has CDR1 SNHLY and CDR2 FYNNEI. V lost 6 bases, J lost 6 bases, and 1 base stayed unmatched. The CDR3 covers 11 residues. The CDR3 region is CASRGQAEAFF. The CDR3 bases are TGTGCCAGCAGAGGACAGGCTGAAGCTTTCTTT.

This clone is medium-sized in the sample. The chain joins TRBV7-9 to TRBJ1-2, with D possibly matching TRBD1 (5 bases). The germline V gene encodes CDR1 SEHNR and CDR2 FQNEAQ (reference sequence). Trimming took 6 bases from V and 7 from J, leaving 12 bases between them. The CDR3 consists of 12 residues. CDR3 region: CASSTGFVGYTF. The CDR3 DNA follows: TGTGCCAGCAGTACAGGATTTGTTGGCTACACCTTC. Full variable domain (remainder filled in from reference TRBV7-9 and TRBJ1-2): DTGVSQNPRHKITKRGQNVTFRCDPISEHNRLYWYRQTLGQGPEFLTYFQNEAQLEKSRLLSDRFSAERPKGSFSTLEIQRTEQGDSAMYLCASSTGFVGYTFGSGTRLTVV.

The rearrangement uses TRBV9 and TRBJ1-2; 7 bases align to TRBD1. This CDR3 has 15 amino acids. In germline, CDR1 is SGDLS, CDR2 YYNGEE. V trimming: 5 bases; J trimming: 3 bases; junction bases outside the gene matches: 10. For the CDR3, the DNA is TGTGCCAGCAGGCTTGACAGGGCCCGGTACTATGGCTACACCTTC. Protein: CASRLDRARYYGYTF. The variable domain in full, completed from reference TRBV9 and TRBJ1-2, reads DSGVTQTPKHLITATGQRVTLRCSPRSGDLSVYWYQQSLDQGLQFLIQYYNGEERAKGNILERFSAQQFPDLHSELNLSSLELGDSALYFCASRLDRARYYGYTFGSGTRLTVV.

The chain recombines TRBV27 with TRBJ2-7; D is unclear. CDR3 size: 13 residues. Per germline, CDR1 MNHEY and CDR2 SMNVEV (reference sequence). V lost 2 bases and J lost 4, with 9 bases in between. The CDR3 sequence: CASSLRFGYEQYF. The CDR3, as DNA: TGTGCCAGCAGTTTACGGTTCGGGTACGAGCAGTACTTC.

CDR3 residues: CASSSGTGDYEQYF. CDR3 DNA: TGTGCCAGCAGCTCCGGGACAGGGGACTACGAGCAGTACTTC. The V and J genes are TRBV7-9 and TRBJ2-7; 10 positions agree with TRBD1. The CDR3 extends over 14 amino acids. J gave up 3 bases and V 4 bases, and 3 bases lay outside the gene matches. Germline CDR1 reads SEHNR; CDR2 reads FQNEAQ (reference sequence).